The entry that follows covers one T cell receptor (beta chain) sequence. Its antigen remains unknown. This CDR3 comprises 12 residues. CDR1 and CDR2 (germline): MNHNS, SASEGT. The V end was cut by 6 bases, the J end by 4 bases, with 7 bases between. The sample's treatment: approximately 9-day PBMC culture with coronavirus spike peptide pools or control peptides (ViraFEST assay). This sample is drawn from a study of vaccination and CD4 T cells after COVID-19. At the level of the study: Four females and six males made up the convalescents, with two Hispanic. Median draw time for post-COVID samples was approximately 94 days post-diagnosis (range 35 to 161).

The Oncomine TCR Beta short-read assay generated sequence data from the DNA of cultured CD4+ T cells. TCRdb re-derived calls from the PCR reads in MiXCR, one entry per CDR3 protein. The sample holds about 17,000 distinct CDR3 sequences, more than 40% seen once. The rearrangement joins TRBV6-1 to TRBJ1-5; no firm D call. The clonotype originates from a human donor who had recovered from COVID-19. This sample comprised CD4+ T cells from blood, cultured in vitro, obtained before SARS-CoV-2 vaccination. This CDR3 reads CASRHGNQPQHF. CDR3 DNA: TGTGCCAGCAGACACGGAAATCAGCCCCAGCATTTT.